What follows are 21 T cell receptor beta chains derived from one specimen sequenced in a study of PD-L1 blockade in urothelial cancer. Time point described: peripheral blood 6 weeks after treatment start. Some clones are missing from TCRdb's copy, which holds only in-frame ones; the method was immunoSEQ multiplex PCR. The sample consists of 46,000 or so clones, about 86% of them appearing once. The input for sequencing was PBMCs, taken around atezolizumab (anti-PD-L1) treatment. These receptor sequences come from a man in his 60s with urothelial cancer.

The chain has TRBV28 and TRBJ1-2; 7 bases are a match to TRBD1. Germline V gene sequence: CDR1 MDHEN, CDR2 SYDVKM. The V gene end was trimmed by 5 bases and the J gene end by 2 bases; junction bases not matched to a gene: 8. The CDR3 is 15 amino acids. CDR3 bases: TGTGCCAGCAGTCCCATGACAGGGCTAAACTATGGCTACACCTTC. It yields the protein CASSPMTGLNYGYTF.

V usage is TRBV5-4 and J usage is TRBJ1-2; 12 bases fit TRBD1. Germline-derived CDR1 and CDR2 are SGHNT and YYREEE (reference sequence). The CDR3 covers 17 residues. V trimming: 4 bases; J trimming: 5 bases; junction bases outside the gene matches: 12. CDR3 protein: CASSAPGQGAGGYGYTF. The CDR3 nucleotides are TGTGCCAGCAGCGCGCCGGGACAGGGGGCCGGGGGGTATGGCTACACCTTC.

The rearrangement joins TRBV9 to TRBJ2-3; 10 bases agree with TRBD2. With 0 bases clipped from V and 2 bases from J, the junction kept 6 bases outside the gene matches. The CDR3 totals 17 residues. The V gene's germline CDR1 is SGDLS and CDR2 YYNGEE. Here the CDR3 reads CASSVALSGGNTDTQYF. Here the CDR3 DNA reads TGTGCCAGCAGCGTAGCTCTTAGCGGGGGGAACACAGATACGCAGTATTTT.

The J gene is TRBJ1-3, the V gene TRBV27, with TRBD1 as a possible D gene (6 bases). The V and J ends lost 6 bases and 4 bases respectively, with 16 bases between them. CDR1 MNHEY and CDR2 SMNVEV come from the germline V gene (reference sequence). CDR3 size: 15 residues. The CDR3 is CASSPLGAAGNTIYF. DNA of the CDR3: TGTGCCAGCAGCCCCCTGGGGGCAGCCGGAAACACCATATATTTT.

The chain employs TRBV19 and TRBJ2-2; 7 bases line up with TRBD1. With 5 bases clipped from V and 7 bases from J, the junction kept 7 bases outside the gene matches. Germline V gives CDR1 LNHDA, CDR2 SQIVND (reference sequence). The CDR3 is 14 amino acids. The DNA of the CDR3 is TGTGCCAGTAGTTCGACAGGGATGGGCGGGGAGCTGTTTTTT. This translates into CASSSTGMGGELFF.

The chain recombines TRBV15 with TRBJ1-5; 9 nucleotides align to TRBD1. With 0 bases clipped from V and 6 bases from J, the junction kept 6 bases outside the gene matches. Looked up from germline, CDR1 is LNHNV and CDR2 is YYDKDF (reference sequence). This CDR3 spans 16 amino acids. CDR3 nucleotide sequence: TGTGCCACCAGCAGAGACCCCGGGACAGGGAGTCAGCCCCAGCATTTT. Its protein is CATSRDPGTGSQPQHF.

The chain carries TRBV7-3 and TRBJ2-3, with D possibly matching TRBD1 (5 bases). The CDR3 runs 13 residues. The germline gives CDR1 SGHTA, CDR2 FQGTGA. Trimming removed 6 bases from V and 4 bases from J, with 11 bases in between. The CDR3 DNA follows: TGTGCCAGCAGTAATCAGGGTTCAGATACGCAGTATTTT. It is translated as CASSNQGSDTQYF.

The chain uses TRBV18 and TRBJ2-1; D might be TRBD1 (5 bases). This CDR3 is 16 amino acids long. V was cut by 1 base and J by 0 bases, with 10 bases left in between. Germline V gives CDR1 KGHSH, CDR2 LQKENI. CDR3 amino acids: CASSPLKGNSYNEQFF. CDR3 in DNA: TGTGCCAGCTCACCACTTAAGGGGAACTCCTACAATGAGCAGTTCTTC.

This chain uses TRBV6-6 with TRBJ2-1, with TRBD2 matching 9 bases. Trimming took 0 bases from V and 9 from J; bases not matched to a gene: 9. Germline lookup yields CDR1 MNHNY and CDR2 SVGAGI (reference sequence). The CDR3 sequence is 16 residues long. As DNA, the CDR3 is TGTGCCAGCAGTTACTCAGGGCGGGGGGGACCTCGTGAGCAGTTCTTC. This codes for CASSYSGRGGPREQFF.

The chain recombines TRBV19 with TRBJ1-1; 9 nucleotides line up with TRBD1. Germline CDR1 and CDR2: LNHDA and SQIVND (reference sequence). This CDR3 region has 14 residues. Trimming took 10 bases from V and 5 from J; bases not matched to a gene: 11. CDR3 DNA sequence: TGTGCCACCGAAATTAGACAGGGGGTGACTGAAGCTTTCTTT. This encodes CATEIRQGVTEAFF.

The V and J genes are TRBV9 and TRBJ2-1; 7 bases are a match to TRBD1. Germline CDR1 SGDLS, CDR2 YYNGEE. The trim removed 0 bases at V and 4 bases at J, leaving 7 bases unmatched. The CDR3 totals 16 residues. The CDR3 DNA reads TGTGCCAGCAGCGTAGGTAAGAGACAGGGATACAATGAGCAGTTCTTC. This sequence encodes CASSVGKRQGYNEQFF.

This rearrangement joins TRBV7-3 to TRBJ1-1; unclear D gene. V was trimmed by 0 bases and J by 4 bases, leaving 6 bases between them. There are 13 residues in the CDR3. CDR1 is SGHTA and CDR2 is FQGTGA in the germline V gene. The CDR3 sequence is CASSLTGGTEAFF. The CDR3 DNA follows: TGTGCCAGCAGCTTAACAGGCGGCACTGAAGCTTTCTTT.

This clone has only one observation. V gene TRBV15 combines with J gene TRBJ1-4; TRBD1 might be the D (6 bases). The CDR3 runs to 14 residues. Trimming stripped 9 bases from V and 1 base from J, with 12 bases between. Germline-derived CDR1 and CDR2 are LNHNV and YYDKDF (reference sequence). CDR3 residues: CATLMTGTNEKLFF. The DNA of the CDR3 is TGTGCCACTCTGATGACAGGAACTAATGAAAAACTGTTTTTT.

In nucleotides, the CDR3 is TGTGCCAGCAGCCAAAAAGCGGGGGGGCAGAATGAGCAGTTCTTC. This gives the protein CASSQKAGGQNEQFF. The chain carries TRBV6-6 and TRBJ2-1, with TRBD2 identical over 10 bases. J gave up 7 bases and V 6 bases, and 9 bases lay outside the gene matches. The CDR3 length is 15 residues. Looked up from germline, CDR1 is MNHNY and CDR2 is SVGAGI (reference sequence).

This clone was seen a single time. One junction end does not reproduce the germline sequence, and a read error may be involved. J is TRBJ2-1 and V is TRBV5-6; D tentatively fits TRBD1 or TRBD2 (5 bases each). In germline, CDR1 is SGHDT, CDR2 YYEEEE. This CDR3 spans 18 amino acids. The CDR3 spells CASTLGVGSGYRYNEQFF. CDR3 nucleotides: TGTGCCAGCACCTTGGGGGTTGGGTCCGGGTATAGGTACAATGAGCAGTTCTTC. The full variable domain, its missing parts supplied by reference TRBV5-6 and TRBJ2-1, is DAGVTQSPTHLIKTRGQQVTLRCSPKSGHDTVSWYQQALGQGPQFIFQYYEEEERQRGNFPDRFSGHQFPNYSSELNVNALLLGDSALYLCASTLGVGSGYRYNEQFFGPGTRLTVL.

J is TRBJ1-4 and V is TRBV7-9; 8 positions match TRBD1. V trimming: 1 base; J trimming: 12 bases; junction bases outside the gene matches: 4. Germline values: CDR1 SEHNR, CDR2 FQNEAQ (reference sequence). This CDR3 has 13 amino acids. CDR3 bases: TGTGCCAGCAGCTTAGGAGGACAGGGAGAACTGTTTTTT. This encodes CASSLGGQGELFF.

The V and J genes are TRBV28 and TRBJ2-5, with D uncertain. This CDR3 contains 14 residues. V was clipped by 6 bases and J by 0 bases, with 11 bases between them. Germline CDR1 and CDR2: MDHEN and SYDVKM. The CDR3: CASSPSEYQETQYF. The CDR3 DNA sequence: TGTGCCAGCAGCCCTTCAGAATACCAAGAGACCCAGTACTTC. Full variable domain (missing parts from reference TRBV28 and TRBJ2-5): DVKVTQSSRYLVKRTGEKVFLECVQDMDHENMFWYRQDPGLGLRLIYFSYDVKMKEKGDIPEGYSVSREKKERFSLILESASTNQTSMYLCASSPSEYQETQYFGPGTRLLVL.

In its sample, this clone was seen a few times. The chain couples TRBV7-9 to TRBJ2-1; weak D call: TRBD2 (7 bases). Trimming stripped 5 bases from V and 2 bases from J, with 16 bases between. CDR1 is SEHNR and CDR2 is FQNEAQ in the germline V gene (reference sequence). The CDR3 totals 16 residues. The CDR3 is CASSRARGAPYNEQFF. Here the CDR3 DNA reads TGTGCCAGCAGCCGAGCCCGGGGGGCCCCCTACAATGAGCAGTTCTTC.

This chain joins TRBV5-1 and TRBJ2-1, with TRBD1 as a possible D gene (6 bases). Trimming pared 2 bases from V and 10 bases from J, leaving 25 bases between. This CDR3 comprises 17 residues. Germline CDR1 and CDR2: SGHRS and YFSETQ. The chain's CDR3 is CASSFAQGVLYPGEQFF. CDR3 coding DNA: TGCGCCAGCAGCTTCGCACAGGGAGTCTTATACCCGGGCGAGCAGTTCTTC.

The V gene is TRBV30, the J gene TRBJ1-5, with 7 bases fitting TRBD1. Per germline, CDR1 GTSNPN and CDR2 SVGIG (reference sequence). V lost 4 bases and J lost 5; bases outside the gene matches: 8. This CDR3 has 14 residues. The CDR3 loop reads CAWTQGVGYQPQHF. DNA of the CDR3: TGTGCCTGGACCCAGGGGGTGGGGTATCAGCCCCAGCATTTT.

The chain couples TRBV6-5 to TRBJ2-2; the match to TRBD1 covers 8 bases. This CDR3 is 15 amino acids long. Per germline, CDR1 MNHEY and CDR2 SVGAGI. V shed 1 base and J 5 bases; nucleotides not matched to a gene: 3. The CDR3 region is CASSYWTGKTGELFF. For the CDR3, the DNA is TGTGCCAGCAGTTACTGGACAGGGAAAACCGGGGAGCTGTTTTTT.